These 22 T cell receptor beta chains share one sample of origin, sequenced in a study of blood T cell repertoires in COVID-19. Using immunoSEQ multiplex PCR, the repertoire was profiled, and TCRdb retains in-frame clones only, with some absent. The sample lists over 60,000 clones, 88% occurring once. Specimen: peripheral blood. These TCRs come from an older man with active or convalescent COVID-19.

CDR3 sequence: CASSLYRGHEQYF. Written as DNA, the CDR3 is TGTGCCAGCAGCTTATACAGGGGGCACGAGCAGTACTTC. The chain couples TRBV11-2 to TRBJ2-7; 9 bases match TRBD1. V trimming: 2 bases; J trimming: 5 bases; junction bases outside the gene matches: 1. Germline values: CDR1 SGHAT, CDR2 FQNNGV. The CDR3 covers 13 residues. The full variable domain, its missing parts supplied by reference TRBV11-2 and TRBJ2-7, is EAGVAQSPRYKIIEKRQSVAFWCNPISGHATLYWYQQILGQGPKLLIQFQNNGVVDDSQLPKDRFSAERLKGVDSTLKIQPAKLEDSAVYLCASSLYRGHEQYFGPGTRLTVT.

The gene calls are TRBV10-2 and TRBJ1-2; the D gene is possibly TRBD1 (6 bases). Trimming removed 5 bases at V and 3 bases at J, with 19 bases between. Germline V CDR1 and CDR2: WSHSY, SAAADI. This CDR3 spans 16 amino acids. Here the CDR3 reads CASSPAQDRIHYGYTF. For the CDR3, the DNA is TGCGCCAGCAGTCCCGCCCAGGACAGAATACACTATGGCTACACCTTC.

The CDR3 DNA is TGCGCCAGCAGCTTGGCCAGCGGGCCTCAAGAGACCCAGTACTTC. Amino acid sequence: CASSLASGPQETQYF. The chain links TRBV5-1 to TRBJ2-5, with a weak D call TRBD2 (6 bases). The V gene lost 0 bases and the J gene lost 2 bases, with 11 bases spanning the gap. The CDR3 has 15 residues. CDR1 and CDR2 (germline): SGHRS, YFSETQ.

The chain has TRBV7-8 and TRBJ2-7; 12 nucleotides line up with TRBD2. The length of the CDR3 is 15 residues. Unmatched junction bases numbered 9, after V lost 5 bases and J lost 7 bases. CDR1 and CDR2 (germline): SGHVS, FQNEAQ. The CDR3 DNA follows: TGTGCCAGCAGCCCCCGACTAGCGGGGGACTGGGAGCAGTACTTC. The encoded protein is CASSPRLAGDWEQYF.

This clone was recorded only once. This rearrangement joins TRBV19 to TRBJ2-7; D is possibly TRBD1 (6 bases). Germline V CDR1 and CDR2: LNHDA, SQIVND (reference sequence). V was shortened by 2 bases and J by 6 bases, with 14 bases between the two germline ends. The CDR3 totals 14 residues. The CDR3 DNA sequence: TGTGCCAGTAGTATAAATGACAGGTCTTTCGAGCAGTACTTC. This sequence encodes CASSINDRSFEQYF.

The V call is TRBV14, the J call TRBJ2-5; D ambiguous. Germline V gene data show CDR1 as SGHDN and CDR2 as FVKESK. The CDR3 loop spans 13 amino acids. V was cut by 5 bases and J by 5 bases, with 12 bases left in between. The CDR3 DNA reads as TGTGCCAGCAGCTCACAGTATGGGGAGACCCAGTACTTC. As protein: CASSSQYGETQYF.

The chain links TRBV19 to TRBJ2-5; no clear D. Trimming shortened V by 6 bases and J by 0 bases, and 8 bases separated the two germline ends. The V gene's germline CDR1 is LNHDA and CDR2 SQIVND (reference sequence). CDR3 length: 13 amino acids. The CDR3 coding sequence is TGTGCCAGTAGCCCCTCGTACCAAGAGACCCAGTACTTC. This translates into CASSPSYQETQYF.

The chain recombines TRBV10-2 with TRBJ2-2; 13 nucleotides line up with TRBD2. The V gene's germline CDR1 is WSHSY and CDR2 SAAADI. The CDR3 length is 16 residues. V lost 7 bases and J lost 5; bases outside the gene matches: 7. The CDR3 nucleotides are TGCGCCAGCACCGGACTAGCGGGGGCCGGGACCGGGGAGCTGTTTTTT. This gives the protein CASTGLAGAGTGELFF.

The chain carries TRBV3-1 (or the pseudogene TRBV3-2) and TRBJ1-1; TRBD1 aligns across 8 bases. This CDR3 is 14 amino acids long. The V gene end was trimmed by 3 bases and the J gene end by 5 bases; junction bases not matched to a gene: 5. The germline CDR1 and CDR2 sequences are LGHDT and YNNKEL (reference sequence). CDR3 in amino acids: CASSHWGQETEAFF. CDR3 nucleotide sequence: TGTGCCAGCAGCCACTGGGGACAGGAGACTGAAGCTTTCTTT.

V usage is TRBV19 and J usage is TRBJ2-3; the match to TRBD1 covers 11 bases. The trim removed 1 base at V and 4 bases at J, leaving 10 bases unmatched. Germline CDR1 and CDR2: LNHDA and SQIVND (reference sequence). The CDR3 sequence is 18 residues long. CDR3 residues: CASSIVGDRGRVADTQYF. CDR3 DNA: TGTGCCAGTAGTATAGTGGGGGACAGGGGGAGAGTGGCAGATACGCAGTATTTT.

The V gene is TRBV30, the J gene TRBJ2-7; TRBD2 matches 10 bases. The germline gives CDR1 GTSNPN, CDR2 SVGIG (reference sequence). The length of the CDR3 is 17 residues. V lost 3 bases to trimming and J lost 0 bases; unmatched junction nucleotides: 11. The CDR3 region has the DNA TGTGCCTGGAGACGAGTAGCGGGGGGTCCCAGCTCCTACGAGCAGTACTTC. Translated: CAWRRVAGGPSSYEQYF.

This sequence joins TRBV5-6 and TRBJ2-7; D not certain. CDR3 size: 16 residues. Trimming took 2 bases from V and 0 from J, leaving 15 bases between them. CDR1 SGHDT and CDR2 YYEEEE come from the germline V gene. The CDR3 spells CASSFSGWRSSYEQYF. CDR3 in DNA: TGTGCCAGCAGCTTTTCTGGGTGGCGGAGCTCCTACGAGCAGTACTTC.

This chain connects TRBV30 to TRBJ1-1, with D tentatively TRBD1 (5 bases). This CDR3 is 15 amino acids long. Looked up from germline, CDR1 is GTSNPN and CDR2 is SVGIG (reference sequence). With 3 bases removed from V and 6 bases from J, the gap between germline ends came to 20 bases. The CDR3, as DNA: TGTGCCTGGAGCCGACCAGACGGGGGTAGAGCTGAAGCTTTCTTT. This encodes CAWSRPDGGRAEAFF.

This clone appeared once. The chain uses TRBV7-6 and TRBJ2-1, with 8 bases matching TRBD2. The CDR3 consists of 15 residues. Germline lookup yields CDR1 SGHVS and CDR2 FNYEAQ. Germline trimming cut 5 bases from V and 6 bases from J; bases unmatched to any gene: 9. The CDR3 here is CASSLGLDRFNEQFF. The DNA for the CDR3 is TGTGCCAGCAGCCTGGGACTAGACCGTTTCAATGAGCAGTTCTTC.

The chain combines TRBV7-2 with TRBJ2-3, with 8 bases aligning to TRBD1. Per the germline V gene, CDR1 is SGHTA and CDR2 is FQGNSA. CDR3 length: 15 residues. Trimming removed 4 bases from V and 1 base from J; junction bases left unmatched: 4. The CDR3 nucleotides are TGTGCCAGCAGCTCCAGACAGGGGCGCACAGATACGCAGTATTTT. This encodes CASSSRQGRTDTQYF.

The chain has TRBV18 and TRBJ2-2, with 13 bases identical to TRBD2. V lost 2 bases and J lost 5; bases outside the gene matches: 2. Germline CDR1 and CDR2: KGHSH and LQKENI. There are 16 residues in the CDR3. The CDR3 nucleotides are TGTGCCAGCTCACCAGGACTAGCGGGAGATACCGGGGAGCTGTTTTTT. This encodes CASSPGLAGDTGELFF.

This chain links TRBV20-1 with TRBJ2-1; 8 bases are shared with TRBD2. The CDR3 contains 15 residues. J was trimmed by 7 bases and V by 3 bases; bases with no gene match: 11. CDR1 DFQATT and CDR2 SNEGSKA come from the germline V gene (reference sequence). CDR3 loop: CSASSASGSGNEQFF. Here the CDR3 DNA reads TGCAGTGCTAGTTCGGCTAGCGGGTCCGGGAATGAGCAGTTCTTC.

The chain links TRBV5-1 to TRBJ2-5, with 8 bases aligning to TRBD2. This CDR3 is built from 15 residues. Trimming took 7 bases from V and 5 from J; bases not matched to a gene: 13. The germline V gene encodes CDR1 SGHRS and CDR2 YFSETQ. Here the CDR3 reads CASQPREGVAETQYF. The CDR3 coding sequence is TGCGCCAGCCAACCTCGGGAGGGGGTCGCGGAGACCCAGTACTTC.

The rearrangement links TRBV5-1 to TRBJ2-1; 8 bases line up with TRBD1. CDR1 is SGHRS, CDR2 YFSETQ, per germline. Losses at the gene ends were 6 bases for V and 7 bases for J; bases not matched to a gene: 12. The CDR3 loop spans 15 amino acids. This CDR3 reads CASTNVGQGRNEQFF. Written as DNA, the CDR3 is TGCGCCAGCACCAACGTCGGACAGGGTAGAAATGAGCAGTTCTTC.

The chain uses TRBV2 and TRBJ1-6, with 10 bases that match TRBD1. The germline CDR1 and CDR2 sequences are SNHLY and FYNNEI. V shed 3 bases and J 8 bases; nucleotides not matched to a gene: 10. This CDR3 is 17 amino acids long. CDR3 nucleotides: TGTGCCAGCAGTGAGACGTTACCGGGACAGGGGCATTCACCCCTCCACTTT. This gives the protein CASSETLPGQGHSPLHF.

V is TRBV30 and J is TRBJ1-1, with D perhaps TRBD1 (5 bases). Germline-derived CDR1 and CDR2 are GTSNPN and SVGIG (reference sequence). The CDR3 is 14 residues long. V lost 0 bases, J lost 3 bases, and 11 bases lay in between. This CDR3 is CAWSVDGRDTEAFF. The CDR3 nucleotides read TGTGCCTGGAGTGTAGACGGCAGGGACACTGAAGCTTTCTTT.

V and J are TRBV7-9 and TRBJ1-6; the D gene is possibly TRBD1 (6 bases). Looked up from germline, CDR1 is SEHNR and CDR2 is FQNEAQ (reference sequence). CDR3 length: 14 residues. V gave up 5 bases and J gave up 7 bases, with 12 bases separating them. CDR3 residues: CASSLGQLNSPLHF. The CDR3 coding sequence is TGTGCCAGCAGCCTCGGACAGTTAAATTCACCCCTCCACTTT.